The 13 T cell receptor beta chains in this list originate from one sample, sequenced in a study of T cells in Graves' hyperthyroidism and ophthalmopathy. Amplification targeted TCR beta CDR3 regions from RNA transcripts. The primer set for the first-round RT-PCR of the TCR CDR3 was HTBI. TCRdb itself ran the multiplex PCR reads through MiXCR, one entry per CDR3 protein. The data hold 640,000 or so distinct CDR3 sequences, with over 12% observed a single time. Sample: blood. These receptor sequences come from a woman aged 18-29 years with Graves' ophthalmopathy.

Ten or more counts support this clonotype. The CDR3 sequence: CASSGTGAYEQYF. In DNA form, the CDR3 reads TGTGCCAGCAGCGGGACAGGGGCCTACGAGCAGTACTTC. The genes are TRBV28 and TRBJ2-7; TRBD1 matches 10 bases. Germline V gene sequence: CDR1 MDHEN, CDR2 SYDVKM. This CDR3 has 13 amino acids. The J segment lost 2 bases and the V segment lost 6 bases, leaving 1 base of the junction unmatched.

This clonotype showed up many times. The genes are TRBV27 and TRBJ2-7; TRBD1 agrees at 8 bases. Germline V CDR1 and CDR2: MNHEY, SMNVEV (reference sequence). CDR3 length: 12 residues. With 8 bases clipped from V and 6 bases from J, the junction kept 6 bases outside the gene matches. Here the CDR3 DNA reads TGTGCCAGCCGGACAGGGTGGTCCGAGCAGTACTTC. Translated: CASRTGWSEQYF.

At least ten counts were recorded for this clonotype. V gene TRBV28 combines with J gene TRBJ2-5; tentatively, D is TRBD1 (6 bases). There are 15 residues in the CDR3. Germline V gene sequence: CDR1 MDHEN, CDR2 SYDVKM. V lost 1 base to trimming and J lost 5 bases, with 14 bases between them. In nucleotides, the CDR3 is TGTGCCAGCAGTTTATACACAGGGAGTTCGGAGACCCAGTACTTC. Amino acids: CASSLYTGSSETQYF.

The chain links TRBV9 to TRBJ2-2; 9 positions agree with TRBD2. This CDR3 is built from 15 residues. V lost 5 bases to trimming and J lost 4 bases; unmatched junction nucleotides: 6. Germline CDR1 and CDR2: SGDLS and YYNGEE. CDR3 DNA: TGTGCCAGCAGTGGGGGCGGGAGGGCCACCGGGGAGCTGTTTTTT. This gives the protein CASSGGGRATGELFF.

This clonotype has ten or more counts. The chain uses TRBV28 and TRBJ2-3, with D tentatively TRBD1 or TRBD2 (7 bases each). Germline V gene data show CDR1 as MDHEN and CDR2 as SYDVKM. This CDR3 has 16 residues. Trimming shortened V by 6 bases and J by 3 bases, and 19 bases separated the two germline ends. CDR3 nucleotides: TGTGCCAGCAGCCGAAACAGGGGAGGGAGGACAGATACGCAGTATTTT. This translates into CASSRNRGGRTDTQYF.

The sample holds many counts of this clonotype. The J gene is TRBJ2-5, the V gene TRBV18; D is possibly TRBD1 (6 bases). Deletions cut 2 bases from V and 5 bases from J, with 21 bases between. This CDR3 has 17 residues. Germline CDR1 is KGHSH and CDR2 is LQKENI. The CDR3 spells CASSPIQGSAKAETQYF. The CDR3 DNA sequence: TGTGCCAGCTCACCAATCCAGGGGAGTGCTAAAGCGGAGACCCAGTACTTC.

This clonotype was recorded at least ten times. The chain uses TRBV12-3 or TRBV12-4 and TRBJ1-1; 7 bases agree with TRBD1. V shed 6 bases and J 1 base; nucleotides not matched to a gene: 11. The CDR3 is made up of 16 amino acids. DNA for the CDR3: TGTGCCAGCAGCCTCGGACAGGCCCCAGGGAACACTGAAGCTTTCTTT. It codes for CASSLGQAPGNTEAFF.

This clonotype was observed at least ten times. The chain carries TRBV11-1 and TRBJ2-7; no clear D. The CDR3 loop spans 13 amino acids. Germline V lookup: CDR1 SGHAT, CDR2 FQDESV (reference sequence). V dropped 9 bases and J dropped 2 bases, with 14 bases sitting between them. The CDR3 reads CASSGPETYEQYF. In nucleotides, the CDR3 is TGTGCCAGTTCCGGGCCCGAGACCTACGAGCAGTACTTC.

Ten or more counts support this clonotype. The J gene is TRBJ2-1, the V gene TRBV27; TRBD2 agrees at 8 bases. The germline CDR1 and CDR2 sequences are MNHEY and SMNVEV (reference sequence). This CDR3 region has 16 residues. V shed 4 bases, J shed 4 bases, and the junction held 9 bases outside the gene matches. CDR3 DNA sequence: TGTGCCAGCAGTTCTACAACCGGGACTAGATACAATGAGCAGTTCTTC. This codes for CASSSTTGTRYNEQFF.

CDR3 nucleotide sequence: TGTGCCAGCAGCTTAGACAGGGATTCTACTGAAGCTTTCTTT. Protein sequence: CASSLDRDSTEAFF. The rearrangement uses TRBV7-3 and TRBJ1-1; 7 nucleotides align to TRBD1. The CDR3 is 14 residues long. Germline CDR1 and CDR2: SGHTA and FQGTGA. J gave up 5 bases and V 2 bases, and 5 bases lay outside the gene matches.

The chain is built from TRBV5-5 and TRBJ1-2; 7 nucleotides align to TRBD1. Per germline, CDR1 SGHKS and CDR2 YYEKEE (reference sequence). This CDR3 has 19 residues. V dropped 0 bases and J dropped 5; count of bases not matched to a gene: 19. CDR3 sequence reads: CASSLDSRGQTLGGYGYTF. CDR3 DNA sequence: TGTGCCAGCAGCTTGGATTCTCGGGGACAGACCCTCGGTGGGTATGGCTACACCTTC. The full variable domain, its missing parts supplied by reference TRBV5-5 and TRBJ1-2, is DAGVTQSPTHLIKTRGQQVTLRCSPISGHKSVSWYQQVLGQGPQFIFQYYEKEERGRGNFPDRFSARQFPNYSSELNVNALLLGDSALYLCASSLDSRGQTLGGYGYTFGSGTRLTVV.

This clonotype was seen repeatedly, ten times or more. The chain joins TRBV9 to TRBJ1-2; D is possibly TRBD1 (5 bases). The CDR3 runs 15 residues. Looked up from germline, CDR1 is SGDLS and CDR2 is YYNGEE. V was shortened by 4 bases and J by 0 bases, with 13 bases between the two germline ends. The CDR3 region has the DNA TGTGCCAGCAGCACAAATTACAGGACTAACTATGGCTACACCTTC. It encodes CASSTNYRTNYGYTF.

In this sample, this clonotype turned up many times. This rearrangement joins TRBV11-3 to TRBJ2-1; 11 bases are a match to TRBD1. CDR1 and CDR2 (germline): SGHNT, YENEEA. CDR3 length: 14 residues. J was trimmed by 7 bases and V by 3 bases; bases with no gene match: 2. The CDR3 sequence is CASSFGTGGNEQFF. CDR3 nucleotide sequence: TGTGCCAGCAGCTTCGGGACAGGGGGAAATGAGCAGTTCTTC.